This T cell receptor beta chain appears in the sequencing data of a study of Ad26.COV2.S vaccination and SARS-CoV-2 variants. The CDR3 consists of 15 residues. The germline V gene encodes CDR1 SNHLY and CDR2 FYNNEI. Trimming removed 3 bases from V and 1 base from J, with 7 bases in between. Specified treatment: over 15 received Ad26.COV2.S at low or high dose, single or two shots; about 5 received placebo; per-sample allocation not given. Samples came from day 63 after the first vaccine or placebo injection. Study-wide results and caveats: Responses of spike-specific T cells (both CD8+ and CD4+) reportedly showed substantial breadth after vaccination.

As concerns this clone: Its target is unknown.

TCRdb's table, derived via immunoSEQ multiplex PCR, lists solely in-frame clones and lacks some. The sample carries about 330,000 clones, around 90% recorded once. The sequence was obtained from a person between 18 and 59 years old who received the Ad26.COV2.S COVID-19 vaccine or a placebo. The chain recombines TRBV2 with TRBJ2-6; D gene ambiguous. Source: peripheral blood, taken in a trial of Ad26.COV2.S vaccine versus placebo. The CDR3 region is CASSESESGANVLTF. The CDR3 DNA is TGTGCCAGCAGTGAGTCGGAATCTGGGGCCAACGTCCTGACTTTC.